This T cell receptor (beta chain) was captured in a study of T cell responses to AZD1222 COVID-19 vaccine. The study's findings and limits: Researchers took repertoire samples only after the peak T cell response had come. The donor group comprised mostly white British people and more females; the analysis possibly underestimated clonal diversity. The number of AZD1222 recipients seropositive at baseline was only six.

Regarding this clone: Its antigen is currently unknown.

Measured with immunoSEQ multiplex PCR; TCRdb has only the in-frame clones, and not every one. The table includes under 200,000 clones, about 90% detected once. Trimming removed 3 bases at V and 4 bases at J, with 12 bases between. CDR1 and CDR2 from the germline V gene are LGHDT and YNNKEL (reference sequence). The CDR3 is made up of 14 amino acids. The source was peripheral blood, collected on day 0 of MenACWY control vaccination. This sequence joins TRBV3-1 (or the pseudogene TRBV3-2) and TRBJ2-5; D is tentatively TRBD1 or TRBD2 (5 bases each). This TCR came from an adult in good health. CDR3 bases: TGTGCCAGCAGCCAGGGGGTCGGACGAGAGACCCAGTACTTC. Its protein product is CASSQGVGRETQYF.